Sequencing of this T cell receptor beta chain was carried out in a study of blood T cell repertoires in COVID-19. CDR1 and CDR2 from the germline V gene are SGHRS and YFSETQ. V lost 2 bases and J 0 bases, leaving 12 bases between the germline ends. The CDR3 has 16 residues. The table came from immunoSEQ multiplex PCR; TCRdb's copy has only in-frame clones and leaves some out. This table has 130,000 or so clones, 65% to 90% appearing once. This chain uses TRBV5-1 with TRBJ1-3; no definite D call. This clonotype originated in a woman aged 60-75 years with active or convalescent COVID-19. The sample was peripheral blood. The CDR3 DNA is TGCGCCAGCAGCTTCGAGCTGAAGAGCTCTGGAAACACCATATATTTT. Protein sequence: CASSFELKSSGNTIYF.